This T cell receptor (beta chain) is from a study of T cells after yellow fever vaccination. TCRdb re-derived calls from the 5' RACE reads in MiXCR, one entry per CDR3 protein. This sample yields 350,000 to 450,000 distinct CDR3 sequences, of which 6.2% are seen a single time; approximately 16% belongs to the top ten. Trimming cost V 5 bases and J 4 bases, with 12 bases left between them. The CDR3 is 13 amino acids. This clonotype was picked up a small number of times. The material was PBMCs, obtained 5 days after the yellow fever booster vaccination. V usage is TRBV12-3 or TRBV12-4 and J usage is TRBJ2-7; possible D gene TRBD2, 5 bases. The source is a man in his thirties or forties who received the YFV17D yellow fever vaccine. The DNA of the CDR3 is TGTGCCAGCAGTAACCGAGGGAGTTACGAGCAGTACTTC. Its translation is CASSNRGSYEQYF.